These 23 T cell receptor beta chains came from one sample sequenced in a study of neurological immune-mediated disorders. TCRdb re-called the 5' RACE reads with MiXCR, one entry per CDR3 protein. The sample lists about 59,000 distinct CDR3 sequences, approximately 25% seen once, with under 5.5% in the top ten. This sample's time point: technical triplicate 2. The sample comprised PBMCs. These receptors all stem from a man in his 60s with HTLV-1-associated myelopathy (HAM/TSP).

The chain is built from TRBV18 and TRBJ2-3, with TRBD2 identical over 12 bases. The germline V gene encodes CDR1 KGHSH and CDR2 LQKENI. The V segment lost 6 bases and the J segment 5 bases; nucleotides outside the gene matches: 6. This CDR3 has 15 residues. CDR3 in amino acids: CASSSSGRAQDTQYF. In DNA, the CDR3 is TGTGCCAGCTCCTCTAGCGGGAGGGCGCAAGATACGCAGTATTTT.

The rearrangement links TRBV2 to TRBJ2-2; 8 bases agree with TRBD1. CDR3 length: 15 residues. With V trimmed by 5 bases and J by 6 bases, 8 bases remained unmatched. Germline CDR1 reads SNHLY; CDR2 reads FYNNEI. CDR3 loop: CASSIDRGIPGELFF. Written as DNA, the CDR3 is TGTGCCAGCAGTATTGACAGGGGAATACCCGGGGAGCTGTTTTTT.

As for this clonotype: One junction end does not reproduce the germline sequence, and a read error may be involved. The genes are TRBV2 and TRBJ2-4; possibly TRBD1 or TRBD2 for D (6 bases each). In germline, CDR1 is SNHLY, CDR2 FYNNEI. The CDR3 spans 16 residues. For the CDR3, the DNA is TGCGTCAGCAGTACCGCGGGACATCCCGCCAAAAACATTCAGTACTTC. Protein product: CVSSTAGHPAKNIQYF.

This clonotype was detected ten times or more. The V and J genes are TRBV7-8 and TRBJ2-2; 16 bases are shared with TRBD2. CDR1 is SGHVS and CDR2 is FQNEAQ in the germline V gene. J was trimmed by 6 bases and V by 5 bases; bases with no gene match: 6. The CDR3 has 17 amino acids. The CDR3 loop reads CASSGGTSGRASGELFF. CDR3 sequence (DNA): TGTGCCAGCAGCGGAGGGACTAGCGGGAGGGCCTCCGGGGAGCTGTTTTTT.

This clonotype has at least ten counts. The chain has TRBV12-3 or TRBV12-4 and TRBJ1-2, with a tentative D call TRBD1 (5 bases). CDR3 length: 12 residues. The V end lost 2 bases, the J end lost 11 bases, and 12 bases lay between the germline ends. The CDR3 loop reads CASSLMKGIYTF. CDR3 coding DNA: TGTGCCAGCAGTTTAATGAAGGGGATTTACACCTTC.

This clonotype was observed at least ten times. The chain links TRBV9 to TRBJ1-1; D unresolved. Trimming cost V 0 bases and J 0 bases, with 6 bases left between them. In germline, CDR1 is SGDLS, CDR2 YYNGEE. The CDR3 covers 14 residues. CDR3 bases: TGTGCCAGCAGCGTAGACGGGGTGAACACTGAAGCTTTCTTT. It encodes CASSVDGVNTEAFF.

V and J are TRBV7-9 and TRBJ2-1, with TRBD2 matching over 9 bases. The germline V gene has CDR1 SEHNR and CDR2 FQNEAQ (reference sequence). This CDR3 has 14 residues. The V segment lost 3 bases and the J segment 9 bases; nucleotides outside the gene matches: 6. The CDR3: CASSLGLAKTEQFF. CDR3 DNA: TGTGCCAGCAGCTTGGGACTAGCTAAAACTGAGCAGTTCTTC.

The chain has TRBV5-1 and TRBJ2-3, with a tentative D call TRBD2 (5 bases). Trimming removed 0 bases at V and 4 bases at J, with 12 bases between. Germline CDR1 and CDR2: SGHRS and YFSETQ. The CDR3 length is 15 residues. The CDR3 spells CASSLEDSVADTQYF. CDR3 in DNA: TGCGCCAGCAGCTTGGAGGACTCAGTGGCAGATACGCAGTATTTT. The complete variable domain, with remaining parts taken from reference TRBV5-1 and TRBJ2-3, reads KAGVTQTPRYLIKTRGQQVTLSCSPISGHRSVSWYQQTPGQGLQFLFEYFSETQRNKGNFPGRFSGRQFSNSRSEMNVSTLELGDSALYLCASSLEDSVADTQYFGPGTRLTVL.

This clonotype was detected many times. The chain has TRBV4-2 and TRBJ2-7, with unresolved D. Trimming cost V 1 base and J 8 bases, with 12 bases left between them. Germline CDR1 LGHNA, CDR2 YNFKEQ. The CDR3 has 13 amino acids. CDR3 bases: TGTGCCAGCAGCCAAGGAAATGGCGTTAAGCAGTACTTC. Translation: CASSQGNGVKQYF.

In its sample, this clonotype was seen many times. The rearrangement links TRBV11-2 to TRBJ1-3; tentatively, D is TRBD1 (5 bases). Trimming shortened V by 5 bases and J by 2 bases, and 16 bases separated the two germline ends. Germline loops: CDR1 SGHAT, CDR2 FQNNGV. The length of the CDR3 is 16 residues. The CDR3 DNA reads TGTGCCAGCAGCCTAGGGGTTGGGGCTACTGGAAACACCATATATTTT. Its protein is CASSLGVGATGNTIYF.

This clonotype showed up many times. The rearrangement links TRBV5-1 to TRBJ2-1, with 13 bases lining up with TRBD2. V was pared by 4 bases and J by 7 bases, with 5 bases of the junction left unmatched. CDR1 is SGHRS, CDR2 YFSETQ, per germline. This CDR3 region has 15 residues. The CDR3, as DNA: TGCGCCAGCAGCGTCGGACTAGCGGGAGCAAATGAGCAGTTCTTC. This encodes CASSVGLAGANEQFF.

The rearrangement uses TRBV27 and TRBJ2-2; no reliable D call. This CDR3 comprises 14 residues. Germline V CDR1 and CDR2: MNHEY, SMNVEV (reference sequence). The V end lost 2 bases, the J end lost 5 bases, and 9 bases lay between the germline ends. CDR3 in DNA: TGTGCCAGCAGTTTAAGTTACGGGACCGGGGAGCTGTTTTTT. This encodes CASSLSYGTGELFF.

This clonotype was seen at least ten times. The chain uses TRBV9 and TRBJ1-2; tentatively, D is TRBD1 (5 bases). CDR1 is SGDLS, CDR2 YYNGEE, per germline. The CDR3 is 14 amino acids. The germline V and J ends were trimmed by 0 bases and 4 bases, with 10 bases remaining between them. This chain's CDR3 is CASSVGQTAYGYTF. In DNA, the CDR3 is TGTGCCAGCAGCGTAGGCCAGACAGCCTATGGCTACACCTTC.

There are many counts of this clonotype. The chain has TRBV7-2 and TRBJ2-5, with 13 bases that match TRBD2. The CDR3 has 15 residues. V was clipped by 4 bases and J by 5 bases; unmatched bases: 4. The V gene's germline CDR1 is SGHTA and CDR2 FQGNSA. CDR3 protein: CASSSRGLAGETQYF. In nucleotides, the CDR3 is TGTGCCAGCAGCTCAAGGGGACTAGCGGGGGAGACCCAGTACTTC.

This clonotype has at least ten counts. In DNA form, the CDR3 reads TGTGCCAGCAGTTTTATGGCACTCTTGGAGCAGTTCTTC. Translating it yields CASSFMALLEQFF. The J gene is TRBJ2-1, the V gene TRBV12-3 or TRBV12-4; D unclear. V was shortened by 3 bases and J by 10 bases, with 13 bases between the two germline ends. The CDR3 consists of 13 residues.

This clonotype has ten or more counts. The chain is built from TRBV12-3 or TRBV12-4 and TRBJ1-1, with 8 bases matching TRBD1. The CDR3 length is 13 residues. V trimming: 6 bases; J trimming: 1 base; junction bases outside the gene matches: 1. CDR3 in amino acids: CASRGQGNTEAFF. CDR3 nucleotides: TGTGCCAGCAGAGGACAGGGGAACACTGAAGCTTTCTTT.

This clonotype was observed at least ten times. The chain is built from TRBV5-1 and TRBJ2-2; unclear D gene. V lost 0 bases, J lost 2 bases, and 11 bases lay in between. CDR1 is SGHRS and CDR2 is YFSETQ in the germline V gene. This CDR3 is 16 amino acids long. The CDR3 sequence is CASSLGQEINTGELFF. CDR3 DNA sequence: TGCGCCAGCAGCTTGGGGCAGGAGATAAACACCGGGGAGCTGTTTTTT.

The chain combines TRBV12-3 or TRBV12-4 with TRBJ2-1; D not certain. The V gene lost 5 bases and the J gene lost 4 bases, with 3 bases spanning the gap. The CDR3 loop spans 11 amino acids. This CDR3 is CASSAYNEQFF. CDR3 in DNA: TGTGCCAGCAGTGCGTACAATGAGCAGTTCTTC.

This sequence joins TRBV12-3 or TRBV12-4 and TRBJ1-6, with D perhaps TRBD1 (5 bases). Trimming removed 7 bases at V and 7 bases at J, with 14 bases between. The CDR3 is made up of 14 amino acids. CDR3 sequence (DNA): TGTGCCAGCACCCTAACAGGAGGGAATTCACCCCTCCACTTT. Translating it yields CASTLTGGNSPLHF.

CDR3 in amino acids: CASSQSHTGLNTEAFF. CDR3 coding DNA: TGCGCCAGCAGCCAGAGCCATACAGGGTTGAACACTGAAGCTTTCTTT. The chain uses TRBV4-1 and TRBJ1-1; possible D gene TRBD1, 6 bases. The CDR3 has 16 amino acids. Trimming shortened V by 3 bases and J by 0 bases, and 14 bases separated the two germline ends. Germline CDR1 and CDR2: MGHRA and YSYEKL.

This clonotype has at least ten counts. The J gene is TRBJ2-7, the V gene TRBV20-1; possible D gene TRBD1, 6 bases. The length of the CDR3 is 16 residues. Germline V gene lookup returns CDR1 DFQATT and CDR2 SNEGSKA (reference sequence). V was cut by 0 bases and J by 1 base, with 16 bases left in between. The CDR3 nucleotides read TGCAGTGCTAGAGATACAGGGCATCCTAGGTCCTACGAGCAGTACTTC. This sequence encodes CSARDTGHPRSYEQYF.

The rearrangement links TRBV7-2 to TRBJ2-7; 7 nucleotides line up with TRBD2. With V trimmed by 5 bases and J by 6 bases, 7 bases remained unmatched. Germline V gene data show CDR1 as SGHTA and CDR2 as FQGNSA. This CDR3 is 13 amino acids long. The CDR3 nucleotides read TGTGCCAGCAGCCTCAGTGGGGGGGGCGAGCAGTACTTC. Its translation: CASSLSGGGEQYF. The full variable domain, rest sourced from reference TRBV7-2 and TRBJ2-7, is GAGVSQSPSNKVTEKGKDVELRCDPISGHTALYWYRQSLGQGLEFLIYFQGNSAPDKSGLPSDRFSAERTGGSVSTLTIQRTQQEDSAVYLCASSLSGGGEQYFGPGTRLTVT.

Many counts were recorded for this clonotype. V and J are TRBV2 and TRBJ1-3; 7 nucleotides agree with TRBD1. Germline V gene sequence: CDR1 SNHLY, CDR2 FYNNEI. The V segment lost 8 bases and the J segment 2 bases; nucleotides outside the gene matches: 3. The CDR3 is 13 residues long. This CDR3 reads CASLQGTGNTIYF. The CDR3 bases are TGTGCCAGCTTACAGGGGACTGGAAACACCATATATTTT.